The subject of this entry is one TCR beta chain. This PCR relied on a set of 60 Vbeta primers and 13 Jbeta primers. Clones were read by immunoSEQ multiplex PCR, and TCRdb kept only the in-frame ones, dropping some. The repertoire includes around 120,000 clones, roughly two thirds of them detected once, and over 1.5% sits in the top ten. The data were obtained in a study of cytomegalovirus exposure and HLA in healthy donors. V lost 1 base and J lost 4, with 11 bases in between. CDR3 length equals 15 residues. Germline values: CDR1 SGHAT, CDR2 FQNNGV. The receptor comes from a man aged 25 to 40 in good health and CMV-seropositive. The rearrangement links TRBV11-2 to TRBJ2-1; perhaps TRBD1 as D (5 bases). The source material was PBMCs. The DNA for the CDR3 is TGTGCCAGCAGCTTAGTTTATGGGGCTTACAATGAGCAGTTCTTC. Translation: CASSLVYGAYNEQFF.